Presented here are 4 T cell receptor beta chains from one specimen sequenced in a study of a mutant IDH1 vaccine in newly diagnosed glioma. Their target antigens are unknown. The time point: week 23, last vaccination. In every dose of vaccine, 300 ug of mutant IDH1 20-mer peptide was given alongside topical imiquimod. Only in-frame clones appear in the TCRdb table, and some are missing; sequencing was by immunoSEQ multiplex PCR. The table includes about 86,000 clones, approximately 85% detected once. The sample here was PBMCs, taken from a glioma patient whose treatment included an IDH1 peptide vaccine. These receptors all stem from a man aged 30 to 39 with glioma. Some clones in this sample may be carry-over from other donors' samples.

V usage is TRBV2 and J usage is TRBJ1-2; 7 nucleotides align to TRBD1. CDR3 length equals 16 residues. CDR1 is SNHLY, CDR2 FYNNEI, per germline. V dropped 9 bases and J dropped 6; count of bases not matched to a gene: 19. The CDR3 region is CASKLDGTAPQHGYTF. The CDR3 DNA follows: TGTGCCAGTAAGTTAGACGGGACAGCTCCACAGCATGGCTACACCTTC.

This chain connects TRBV14 to TRBJ1-4; D uncertain. CDR1 is SGHDN and CDR2 is FVKESK in the germline V gene. V dropped 4 bases and J dropped 1 base, with 7 bases sitting between them. The CDR3 loop spans 14 amino acids. The CDR3 DNA sequence: TGTGCCAGCAGCCCTAGGTTAACTAATGAAAAACTGTTTTTT. It translates to CASSPRLTNEKLFF.

The chain is built from TRBV9 and TRBJ1-1, with D unclear. Germline CDR1 SGDLS, CDR2 YYNGEE. V was pared by 0 bases and J by 2 bases, with 11 bases between. The CDR3 spans 15 residues. CDR3 DNA sequence: TGTGCCAGCAGCGTAGTGCTGGGCGGCAACACTGAAGCTTTCTTT. This gives the protein CASSVVLGGNTEAFF.

V usage is TRBV27 and J usage is TRBJ2-7; a weak D match, TRBD1 (6 bases). Trimming pared 5 bases from V and 3 bases from J, leaving 11 bases between. Germline V lookup: CDR1 MNHEY, CDR2 SMNVEV (reference sequence). The CDR3 has 13 amino acids. CDR3 in DNA: TGTGCCAGCAGTGCGGACAGCCTCTACGAGCAGTACTTC. This gives the protein CASSADSLYEQYF.